The 9 T cell receptor beta chains reported below all come from one sample, sequenced in a study of lymphopenia after photon versus proton radiotherapy. Only in-frame clones appear in the TCRdb table, and some are missing; sequencing was by immunoSEQ multiplex PCR. The data hold about 55,000 clones, with roughly 84% observed a single time. This specimen was peripheral blood, taken from a patient treated with proton-based radiotherapy. The receptors here all came from a man between 60 and 75 years old with pancreatic cancer.

This sequence joins TRBV15 and TRBJ2-7; D uncertain. Germline CDR1 is LNHNV and CDR2 is YYDKDF (reference sequence). This CDR3 region has 15 residues. Trimming removed 3 bases from V and 6 bases from J, with 18 bases in between. The CDR3 nucleotides read TGTGCCACCAGCAGGTCCGGGTTCCGGCCAGGCGAGCAGTACTTC. Residues: CATSRSGFRPGEQYF.

The rearrangement links TRBV5-4 to TRBJ2-7; a weak D match, TRBD1 (5 bases). V lost 2 bases, J lost 6 bases, and 12 bases lay in between. This CDR3 comprises 13 residues. In germline, CDR1 is SGHNT, CDR2 YYREEE (reference sequence). Written as DNA, the CDR3 is TGTGCCAGCAGCTTTCCAGGGTGGTCCGAGCAGTACTTC. Translation: CASSFPGWSEQYF.

In this sample, this clone turned up a few times. The J gene is TRBJ1-5, the V gene TRBV27, with TRBD1 as a possible D gene (5 bases). Germline CDR1 MNHEY, CDR2 SMNVEV (reference sequence). Trimming took 2 bases from V and 1 from J, leaving 6 bases between them. The CDR3 has 14 amino acids. CDR3 DNA sequence: TGTGCCAGCAGTTTAGACAGAAGCAATCAGCCCCAGCATTTT. As protein: CASSLDRSNQPQHF.

The chain couples TRBV15 to TRBJ2-1; D is possibly TRBD2 (6 bases). This CDR3 is 17 amino acids long. Trimming took 0 bases from V and 5 from J, leaving 17 bases between them. Looked up from germline, CDR1 is LNHNV and CDR2 is YYDKDF (reference sequence). CDR3 coding DNA: TGTGCCACCAGCAGAGATCCCGGGACTCTGGGGAACAATGAGCAGTTCTTC. Translating gives CATSRDPGTLGNNEQFF. The variable domain in full, with the rest retrieved from reference TRBV15 and TRBJ2-1, is DAMVIQNPRYQVTQFGKPVTLSCSQTLNHNVMYWYQQKSSQAPKLLFHYYDKDFNNEADTPDNFQSRRPNTSFCFLDIRSPGLGDTAMYLCATSRDPGTLGNNEQFFGPGTRLTVL.

Points on this clone: This same CDR3 is encoded by further DNA sequences in the sample. The chain has TRBV6-1 and TRBJ2-5; 8 nucleotides agree with TRBD1. The CDR3 contains 15 residues. Germline loops: CDR1 MNHNS, CDR2 SASEGT. V was clipped by 1 base and J by 5 bases; unmatched bases: 6. For the CDR3, the DNA is TGTGCCAGCAGTGAAGACAGGGGGAGAGGGGAGACCCAGTACTTC. Amino acid sequence: CASSEDRGRGETQYF.

The chain employs TRBV4-2 and TRBJ2-2; D unclear. V dropped 1 base and J dropped 4 bases, with 1 base sitting between them. Looked up from germline, CDR1 is LGHNA and CDR2 is YNFKEQ. This CDR3 is 12 amino acids long. CDR3: CASSQVTGELFF. CDR3 sequence (DNA): TGTGCCAGCAGCCAAGTCACCGGGGAGCTGTTTTTT.

The V gene is TRBV2, the J gene TRBJ1-5; D gene ambiguous. Germline CDR1 is SNHLY and CDR2 is FYNNEI. This CDR3 is built from 15 residues. The V and J ends lost 6 bases and 0 bases respectively, with 12 bases between them. The CDR3 DNA reads TGTGCCAGCAGACCAGGACGGGGTAGCAATCAGCCCCAGCATTTT. Residues: CASRPGRGSNQPQHF.

This chain joins TRBV5-4 and TRBJ1-4; maybe TRBD1 (5 bases). Trimming left V 0 bases short and J 6 bases short, with 9 bases between. Germline V gives CDR1 SGHNT, CDR2 YYREEE (reference sequence). The CDR3 is 14 amino acids. CDR3 protein: CASSLDQGYEKLFF. CDR3 nucleotides: TGTGCCAGCAGCTTGGATCAGGGCTATGAAAAACTGTTTTTT.

The rearrangement links TRBV7-2 to TRBJ2-1, with a possible D match to TRBD2 (6 bases). V lost 2 bases and J lost 4, with 6 bases in between. Germline V gene sequence: CDR1 SGHTA, CDR2 FQGNSA. CDR3 length: 13 residues. CDR3 in amino acids: CASSLSGYNEQFF. The CDR3 nucleotides are TGTGCCAGCAGCTTAAGCGGGTACAATGAGCAGTTCTTC.